The sequence of this T cell receptor beta chain was determined in a study of T cell responses to AZD1222 COVID-19 vaccine. Findings and limits, study-wide: Once two AZD1222 doses were given, Spike-specific TCR breadth and depth went up. Every sample of the repertoires postdated the peak T cell response. Seropositivity was recorded at baseline in only 6 or 7 AZD1222 recipients.

A remark on this clone: Its antigen is not identified.

V lost 8 bases and J lost 6, with 8 bases in between. This CDR3 is built from 11 residues. The data were produced by immunoSEQ multiplex PCR, yet TCRdb's version contains in-frame clones alone and is incomplete. The data show some 140,000 clones, around nine tenths seen once. This chain joins TRBV12-3 or TRBV12-4 and TRBJ1-5, with D tentatively TRBD1 (5 bases). This sequence originates from an adult in good health. Sequenced here: peripheral blood, sampled on day 0 of AZD1222 vaccination. CDR3 in DNA: TGTGCCAGCGGGGGGGGTCAGCCCCAGCATTTT. Translating gives CASGGGQPQHF.